These T cell receptor beta chains were read from a single sample in a study of human thymus T cells. Sequencing was performed with immunoSEQ multiplex PCR; in TCRdb, only in-frame clones are kept and a portion is missing. The data contain 60,000 to 75,000 clones, around 95% of them singletons. The specimen was thymus tissue. The receptors shown here come from a girl under three years old with a congenital heart defect but otherwise immunologically healthy. Each CDR3 is given with its conserved first and last residue. The order of the fields is clone size, D gene, J gene, V gene, CDR3 DNA, CDR3 protein. The D gene is left open where the match is weak. A clone size is listed for some rows: how often the clone was seen (once, few, many), or a class if it is expanded.

- | - | TRBJ1-2 | TRBV18 | TGTGCCAGCTCACCGCCCCCCGGGGGGAGTAACTATGGCTACACCTTC | CASSPPPGGSNYGYTF
- | - | TRBJ1-1 | TRBV7-9 | TGTGCCAGCAGCTCACCGACGGTAAACATGAACACTGAAGCTTTCTTT | CASSSPTVNMNTEAFF
- | - | TRBJ1-1 | TRBV21-1 | TGTGCCAGCAGCCCGCACATAAGGGAGATGAACACTGAAGCTTTCTTT | CASSPHIREMNTEAFF
- | - | TRBJ1-3 | TRBV6-5 | TGTGCCAGCAGTTACCGGGCGGTTGGAAACACCATATATTTT | CASSYRAVGNTIYF
- | - | TRBJ1-2 | TRBV10-3 | TGTGCCATCAAGGGGTCCCCGAACTATGGCTACACCTTC | CAIKGSPNYGYTF
- | TRBD1 | TRBJ1-2 | TRBV7-9 | TGTGCCAGCAGCGATAGCCGGGACAGGGTAGTGGTTGGTTATGGCTACACCTTC | CASSDSRDRVVVGYGYTF
- | - | TRBJ2-3 | TRBV6-6 | TGTGCCAGCACGGTTTCGACAGATACGCAGTATTTT | CASTVSTDTQYF
- | - | TRBJ2-1 | TRBV14 | TGTGCCAGCAGCCTCCCTAAGGGTGAGCAGTTCTTC | CASSLPKGEQFF
- | TRBD2 | TRBJ2-1 | TRBV4-1 | TGCGCCAGCAGCCAAGAATGGCACATGGGAACTAGCGGGAGGAATCCGAAACAGCAGTTCTTC | CASSQEWHMGTSGRNPKQQFF
- | - | TRBJ2-1 | TRBV5-1 | TGCGCCAGCAGCTTGGGGAACAGGGACAATGAGCAGTTCTTC | CASSLGNRDNEQFF
- | - | TRBJ2-7 | TRBV11-2 | TGTGCCAGCAGCGCCCCCGAGGGCTACGAGCAGTACTTC | CASSAPEGYEQYF
- | - | TRBJ2-4 | TRBV5-5 | TGTGCCAGCAGCTTGGAGTGGGCAGGGAAAAACATTCAGTACTTC | CASSLEWAGKNIQYF
- | - | TRBJ1-1 | TRBV28 | TGTGCCAGCAGCCACCGACAGTACACTGAAGCTTTCTTT | CASSHRQYTEAFF
- | TRBD2 | TRBJ2-5 | TRBV5-1 | TGCGCCAGCAGCTCGTCGGGAGCGGGGGAGACCCAGTACTTC | CASSSSGAGETQYF
- | - | TRBJ2-7 | TRBV23-1 | TGCGCCAGCACCCCCCGGAGGGGGCGTCGTCCCTGCCGCTACGAGCAGTACTTC | CASTPRRGRRPCRYEQYF
- | TRBD1 | TRBJ1-4 | TRBV28 | TGTGCCAGCAGTTTTGGGACAGGGATTTGGGATGAAAAACTGTTTTTT | CASSFGTGIWDEKLFF
- | - | TRBJ1-3 | TRBV12-5 | TGTGCTAGTGGTTTGTGGGGAAACACCATATATTTT | CASGLWGNTIYF
- | TRBD1 | TRBJ2-3 | TRBV7-2 | TGTGCCAGCAGCGGGGACAGGGAGCAGTATTTT | CASSGDREQYF
- | - | TRBJ2-5 | TRBV10-3 | TGTGCCACCAAGGGGGGAGAAGAGACCCAGTACTTC | CATKGGEETQYF
- | TRBD2 | TRBJ2-5 | TRBV6-4 | TGTGCCAGCAGTCCGTCCCCTAGCGGGAGGAGAGAGACCCAGTACTTC | CASSPSPSGRRETQYF
- | - | TRBJ2-5 | TRBV5-5 | TGTGCCAGCGGTAGTGGTTCCGCCGGGAGCCAAGAGACCCAGTACTTC | CASGSGSAGSQETQYF
- | TRBD2 | TRBJ2-7 | TRBV18 | TGTGCCAGCTCACCACGGCCTAGCGGCCCCGGGGTTCACGAGCAGTACTTC | CASSPRPSGPGVHEQYF
- | TRBD2 | TRBJ2-1 | TRBV27 | TGTGCCAGCAGTTTCATACTAGCGGGAGAGGTGTTCTTC | CASSFILAGEVFF
- | TRBD1 | TRBJ1-2 | TRBV6-4 | TGTGCCAGCAGTGGCGAGGACAGGGAGGAAGCTTATGGCTACACCTTC | CASSGEDREEAYGYTF
- | TRBD1 | TRBJ2-1 | TRBV11-1 | TGTGCCAGCAGCTTGAGGGACAGGGGAGTTAGAGGCTCCTACAATGAGCAGTTCTTC | CASSLRDRGVRGSYNEQFF
- | - | TRBJ2-7 | TRBV11-3 | TGTGCCAGCACTCTCATATTGGGGGACCCGTACGAGCAGTACTTC | CASTLILGDPYEQYF
- | - | TRBJ2-7 | TRBV4-1 | TGCGCCAGCAGCCAATTGGTCTTCGGACAGCTTACCTACGAGCAGTACTTC | CASSQLVFGQLTYEQYF
- | - | TRBJ2-7 | TRBV5-3 | TGTGCCAGAAGCTTGGGATCCCACGGGGAGGCTAGGAGCTACGAGCAGTACTTC | CARSLGSHGEARSYEQYF
- | - | TRBJ1-1 | TRBV28 | TGTGCCAGCAGTTTACGGAACAGGCTGAACACTGAAGCTTTCTTT | CASSLRNRLNTEAFF
- | - | TRBJ2-7 | TRBV19 | TGTGCCACCAGCCCAGCGAGCGGCTACGAGCAGTACTTC | CATSPASGYEQYF
- | - | TRBJ1-3 | TRBV19 | TGTGCCAGTACCACAGACATCTCTGGAAACACCATATATTTT | CASTTDISGNTIYF
- | TRBD2 | TRBJ2-2 | TRBV6-1 | TGTGCCAGCCTCGGGAGCGGGGCCGGGGAGCTGTTTTTT | CASLGSGAGELFF
- | TRBD1 | TRBJ2-3 | TRBV7-3 | TGTGCCAGCAGCCCCGGGACAGGGGACACAAATACGCAGTATTTT | CASSPGTGDTNTQYF
- | TRBD1 | TRBJ2-1 | TRBV19 | TGTGCCAGTAGTGCCCCCAGGGGGAGCTCCTACAATGAGCAGTTCTTC | CASSAPRGSSYNEQFF
- | - | TRBJ1-1 | TRBV15 | TGTGCCACCAGCAGAGTAGCCGAGGGTACAGAGGGGCGCGGCGTGAACACTGAAGCTTTCTTT | CATSRVAEGTEGRGVNTEAFF
- | - | TRBJ2-2 | TRBV19 | TGTGCCAGTAGTATGGCAACTAGTAACGCCGGGGAGCTGTTTTTT | CASSMATSNAGELFF
- | TRBD2 | TRBJ2-7 | TRBV10-3 | TGTGCCATCAGTGGGACGGCCGGGGGCGGGAGGGCCGGCGAGCAGTACTTC | CAISGTAGGGRAGEQYF
- | - | TRBJ2-7 | TRBV14 | TGTGCCAGCAGCCATCCCAGGGTTTCCTACGAGCAGTACTTC | CASSHPRVSYEQYF
- | - | TRBJ1-5 | TRBV7-2 | TGTGCCAGCAGCTTAGGGGGGATGGGCAATCAGCCCCAGCATTTT | CASSLGGMGNQPQHF
- | TRBD2 | TRBJ2-1 | TRBV6-1 | TGTGCCAGCAGTGAAAGCGGGAGAGCGGGTTACAATGAGCAGTTCTTC | CASSESGRAGYNEQFF
- | TRBD2 | TRBJ2-1 | TRBV12-5 | TGTGCTAGTGGTTTGGATCTAGCGGGAGAGAATGAGCAGTTCTTC | CASGLDLAGENEQFF
once | - | TRBJ2-2 | TRBV30 | TGTGCCTGGAGTGTACTGGCGACGGGGGAGCTGTTTTTT | CAWSVLATGELFF
- | TRBD2 | TRBJ2-3 | TRBV30 | TGTGCCTGGAGTGTACGCCGAGCGGGGGGCAAATTTACAGATACGCAGTATTTT | CAWSVRRAGGKFTDTQYF